Presented here are 12 T cell receptor beta chains from one specimen sequenced in a study of T cell responses to AZD1222 COVID-19 vaccine. Profiled with immunoSEQ multiplex PCR; TCRdb holds only in-frame clones, not every one. The data contain around 53,000 clones, roughly 85% of them singletons. The sample consisted of peripheral blood, taken 28 days after the second AZD1222 dose. Receptors originate from an adult who received the AZD1222 COVID-19 vaccine.

The rearrangement links TRBV27 to TRBJ2-7, with TRBD2 matching over 13 bases. Germline V lookup: CDR1 MNHEY, CDR2 SMNVEV (reference sequence). After removal of 5 bases from V and 0 bases from J, the junction contained 7 bases not matched to a gene. The length of the CDR3 is 17 residues. CDR3 amino acids: CASSTSRLAGGSYEQYF. The CDR3, as DNA: TGTGCCAGCAGTACCTCCCGACTAGCGGGGGGCTCCTACGAGCAGTACTTC.

J is TRBJ1-1 and V is TRBV5-1, with 9 bases lining up with TRBD1. This CDR3 comprises 16 residues. CDR1 and CDR2 from the germline V gene are SGHRS and YFSETQ. With V trimmed by 2 bases and J by 5 bases, 10 bases remained unmatched. The CDR3 nucleotides are TGCGCCAGCAGCTTAGAGGGACAGGGAGGTATTACTGAAGCTTTCTTT. Translation gives CASSLEGQGGITEAFF.

The chain has TRBV12-3 or TRBV12-4 and TRBJ2-7; D is uncertain. V lost 2 bases to trimming and J lost 3 bases, with 2 bases between them. The CDR3 is made up of 11 amino acids. CDR3 nucleotide sequence: TGTGCCAGCAGTTTAATCTACGAGCAGTACTTC. As protein: CASSLIYEQYF.

The chain combines TRBV11-3 with TRBJ2-7; D unclear. The germline V and J ends were trimmed by 1 base and 1 base, with 8 bases remaining between them. Germline assignment: CDR1 SGHNT and CDR2 YENEEA. The CDR3 runs to 14 residues. The CDR3 here is CASSLGPMSYEQYF. CDR3 nucleotides: TGTGCCAGCAGCTTAGGACCGATGTCCTACGAGCAGTACTTC.

V usage is TRBV11-3 and J usage is TRBJ2-7, with 9 bases that match TRBD1. The CDR3 is 16 residues long. Trimming at V came to 4 bases and at J to 2 bases, leaving 9 bases not matched to a gene. The germline V gene has CDR1 SGHNT and CDR2 YENEEA. The CDR3 reads CASSSNRGPGTYEQYF. CDR3 nucleotide sequence: TGTGCCAGCAGCTCCAACAGGGGGCCGGGAACCTACGAGCAGTACTTC.

The chain carries TRBV5-1 and TRBJ1-1, with D possibly matching TRBD1 (6 bases). The CDR3 length is 13 residues. The germline V gene encodes CDR1 SGHRS and CDR2 YFSETQ. With 3 bases removed from V and 5 bases from J, the gap between germline ends came to 11 bases. CDR3: CASSSQGITEAFF. CDR3 nucleotides: TGCGCCAGCAGCTCACAGGGTATAACTGAAGCTTTCTTT.

This clone was observed once. The rearrangement joins TRBV28 to TRBJ2-3; the D gene is possibly TRBD2 (6 bases). The germline V and J ends were trimmed by 5 bases and 6 bases, with 15 bases remaining between them. Germline V lookup: CDR1 MDHEN, CDR2 SYDVKM. CDR3 length equals 14 residues. CDR3 nucleotide sequence: TGTGCCAGCAGTCGGGGGATGCAGTGGGATACGCAGTATTTT. Translating gives CASSRGMQWDTQYF.

The V and J genes are TRBV11-3 and TRBJ2-5, with D possibly being TRBD2 (6 bases). The V and J ends lost 4 bases and 5 bases respectively, with 17 bases between them. Germline V gives CDR1 SGHNT, CDR2 YENEEA. This CDR3 contains 15 residues. In nucleotides, the CDR3 is TGTGCCAGCAGCTCCCCCAGGGAGGTCGGGGAGACCCAGTACTTC. This encodes CASSSPREVGETQYF.

The J gene is TRBJ1-2, the V gene TRBV7-8, with 7 positions matching TRBD1. CDR1 is SGHVS and CDR2 is FQNEAQ in the germline V gene. The CDR3 consists of 17 residues. V lost 5 bases to trimming and J lost 3 bases; unmatched junction nucleotides: 15. The CDR3 DNA follows: TGTGCCAGCAGCCCGCGTGGAGGGGGCGGAGCACACTATGGCTACACCTTC. Its protein is CASSPRGGGGAHYGYTF.

The chain has TRBV28 and TRBJ1-5, with D possibly TRBD1 on 6 matching bases. Trimming removed 3 bases from V and 4 bases from J, with 13 bases in between. The CDR3 runs to 15 residues. Germline loops: CDR1 MDHEN, CDR2 SYDVKM. The CDR3 here is CASSFTPGANQPQHF. The CDR3, as DNA: TGTGCCAGCAGTTTTACCCCAGGGGCTAATCAGCCCCAGCATTTT.

The chain combines TRBV25-1 with TRBJ1-3; D is unclear. This CDR3 contains 16 residues. The ends were cut back, 5 bases at V and 4 bases at J, with 18 bases in the middle. Germline CDR1 and CDR2: MGHDK and SYGVNS. CDR3 residues: CASSIQAVGQGNTIYF. The CDR3 DNA sequence: TGTGCCAGCAGTATTCAGGCCGTGGGTCAGGGAAACACCATATATTTT.

This chain joins TRBV7-2 and TRBJ2-3, with D perhaps TRBD2 (6 bases). Germline V CDR1 and CDR2: SGHTA, FQGNSA. V was trimmed by 2 bases and J by 4 bases, leaving 10 bases between them. CDR3 length equals 14 residues. CDR3 amino acids: CASSLRRDPDTQYF. The CDR3 region has the DNA TGTGCCAGCAGCTTAAGGCGGGACCCAGATACGCAGTATTTT. Full variable domain (remainder filled in from reference TRBV7-2 and TRBJ2-3): GAGVSQSPSNKVTEKGKDVELRCDPISGHTALYWYRQSLGQGLEFLIYFQGNSAPDKSGLPSDRFSAERTGGSVSTLTIQRTQQEDSAVYLCASSLRRDPDTQYFGPGTRLTVL.